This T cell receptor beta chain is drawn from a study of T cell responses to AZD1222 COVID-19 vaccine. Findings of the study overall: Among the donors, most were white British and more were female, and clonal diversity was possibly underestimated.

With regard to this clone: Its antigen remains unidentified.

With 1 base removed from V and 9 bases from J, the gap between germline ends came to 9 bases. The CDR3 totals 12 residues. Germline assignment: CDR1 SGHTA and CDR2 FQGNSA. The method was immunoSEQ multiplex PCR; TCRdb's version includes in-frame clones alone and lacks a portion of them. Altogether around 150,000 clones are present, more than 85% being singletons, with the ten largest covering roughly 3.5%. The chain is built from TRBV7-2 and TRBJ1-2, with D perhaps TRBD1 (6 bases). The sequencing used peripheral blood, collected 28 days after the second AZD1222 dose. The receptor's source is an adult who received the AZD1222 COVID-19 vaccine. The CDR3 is CASSLEGGRYTF. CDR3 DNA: TGTGCCAGCAGCTTAGAGGGGGGCCGCTACACCTTC. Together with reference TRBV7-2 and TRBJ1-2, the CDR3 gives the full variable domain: GAGVSQSPSNKVTEKGKDVELRCDPISGHTALYWYRQSLGQGLEFLIYFQGNSAPDKSGLPSDRFSAERTGGSVSTLTIQRTQQEDSAVYLCASSLEGGRYTFGSGTRLTVV.